This T cell receptor beta chain was captured by sequencing in a study of blood T cell repertoires in COVID-19. About the research overall: The United States, Italy and Spain provided the acute and convalescent COVID-19 samples. PBMCs, B-cell-depleted T cells, or T cells were the source of the cDNA or gDNA that made up the material.

Original handling: It was from reference gene primer amplification that nucleated cell counts were estimated. The repertoire was sequenced with immunoSEQ multiplex PCR; TCRdb's copy has only in-frame clones and lacks some. For V, J and clone size, that table is used; D and trimming come from the DNA. The repertoire has 400,000 to 550,000 clones, around 89% of them found once; the top ten carry over 4%. Between the trimmed V and J ends, which lost 0 bases and 4 bases, there was a span of 16 bases. Germline CDR1 reads SNHLY; CDR2 reads FYNNEI. The CDR3 extends over 16 amino acids. V usage is TRBV2 and J usage is TRBJ2-7; D perhaps matches TRBD1 (5 bases). The sample was peripheral blood. The source is a woman in her thirties with acute or convalescent COVID-19. In nucleotides, the CDR3 is TGTGCCAGCAGTGAAGCAGCAGGGCAAACTCCGTACGAGCAGTACTTC. Translating gives CASSEAAGQTPYEQYF.